A selection of T cell receptor beta chains follows, all from one sample in a study of CD4+ T cells in melanoma. Clones were sequenced by immunoSEQ multiplex PCR, and TCRdb holds only the in-frame ones, with some missing. The data hold 13,000 to 15,000 clones, with 68% observed a single time. Sequenced: cells from a culture (not recorded whether cultured in vitro). These receptors were collected from a human donor with melanoma. Both conserved end residues are part of each CDR3. D genes are given only for firm matches. Size values are once, few and many counts, or a class for expanded clones, and some rows have none.

D gene: TRBD1; clone size: -; V gene: TRBV15; J gene: TRBJ1-4; CDR3 DNA: TGTGCCACCAGCTCGGGACAGCCCCGCAATGAAAAACTGTTTTTT; CDR3 protein: CATSSGQPRNEKLFF
D gene: -; clone size: medium-sized; V gene: TRBV7-9; J gene: TRBJ2-7; CDR3 DNA: TGTGCCAGCAGCTTAGTTGGAGGGTATCCCGAGCAGTACTTC; CDR3 protein: CASSLVGGYPEQYF
D gene: -; clone size: few; V gene: TRBV5-4; J gene: TRBJ1-6; CDR3 DNA: TGTGCCAGCAGTGGAGGGAGTCAAGGGTCACCCCTCCACTTT; CDR3 protein: CASSGGSQGSPLHF
D gene: -; clone size: -; V gene: TRBV18; J gene: TRBJ1-1; CDR3 DNA: TGTGCCAGCTCACCTGCAGCAGGGGCCCAACTGAAGACTGAAGCTTTCTTT; CDR3 protein: CASSPAAGAQLKTEAFF
D gene: -; clone size: -; V gene: TRBV5-1; J gene: TRBJ2-2; CDR3 DNA: TGCGCCAGCAGCTTCCTTGAAGGGGGCGGGGAGCTGTTTTTT; CDR3 protein: CASSFLEGGGELFF
D gene: TRBD1; clone size: -; V gene: TRBV30; J gene: TRBJ1-1; CDR3 DNA: TGTGCCTGCTCCAGGGGGTTTACTGAGGCTTTCTTT; CDR3 protein: CACSRGFTEAFF
D gene: -; clone size: -; V gene: TRBV6-5; J gene: TRBJ1-1; CDR3 DNA: TGTGCCAGCAGTTACTCTCGCGCGGGGGCGACTGAAGCTTTCTTT; CDR3 protein: CASSYSRAGATEAFF
D gene: -; clone size: few; V gene: TRBV6-5; J gene: TRBJ1-2; CDR3 DNA: TGTGCCACTCGTGGGACACCGAACTATGGCTACACCTTC; CDR3 protein: CATRGTPNYGYTF
D gene: -; clone size: -; V gene: TRBV7-9; J gene: TRBJ2-6; CDR3 DNA: TGTGCCAGCAGCTTCGGATTTGGTCGGTCCTCTGGGGCCAACGTCCTGACTTTC; CDR3 protein: CASSFGFGRSSGANVLTF
D gene: -; clone size: -; V gene: TRBV10-3; J gene: TRBJ1-2; CDR3 DNA: TGTGCCATCAGTGCGAACTTAAACTATGGCTACACCTTC; CDR3 protein: CAISANLNYGYTF
D gene: -; clone size: -; V gene: TRBV2; J gene: TRBJ2-3; CDR3 DNA: TGTGCAGCAGGGTACTACACAGATACGCAGTATTTT; CDR3 protein: CAAGYYTDTQYF
D gene: -; clone size: few; V gene: TRBV6-5; J gene: TRBJ1-1; CDR3 DNA: TGTGCCAGCAGTTACTCCTGGCGTTCCATGAACACTGAAGCTTTCTTT; CDR3 protein: CASSYSWRSMNTEAFF
D gene: TRBD2; clone size: -; V gene: TRBV5-1; J gene: TRBJ2-1; CDR3 DNA: TGCGCCAGCAGCCACAGTACCACCCTAGGACTAGCGGGCTCCTACAATGAGCAGTTCTTC; CDR3 protein: CASSHSTTLGLAGSYNEQFF
D gene: -; clone size: -; V gene: TRBV7-3; J gene: TRBJ2-2; CDR3 DNA: TGTGCCAGCAGCCCCCAACCCAATCGGCTGGGCGGGGAGCTGTTTTTT; CDR3 protein: CASSPQPNRLGGELFF
D gene: -; clone size: -; V gene: TRBV6-6; J gene: TRBJ2-1; CDR3 DNA: TGTGCCAGCAGTTACGGCGGGGTTTCCAATGAGCAGTTCTTC; CDR3 protein: CASSYGGVSNEQFF
D gene: -; clone size: -; V gene: TRBV7-9; J gene: TRBJ2-7; CDR3 DNA: TGTGCCAGCAGCCCGGGAAGGCGTGGTGGGGGAGGCGACGAGCAGTACTTC; CDR3 protein: CASSPGRRGGGGDEQYF
D gene: TRBD1; clone size: -; V gene: TRBV6-1; J gene: TRBJ1-2; CDR3 DNA: TGTGCCAGCAGTACAGGGGATGGCTACACCTTC; CDR3 protein: CASSTGDGYTF
D gene: -; clone size: -; V gene: TRBV5-1; J gene: TRBJ1-1; CDR3 DNA: TGCGCCAGCAGCTCCGACAGGTTGAACACTGAAGCTTTCTTT; CDR3 protein: CASSSDRLNTEAFF
D gene: -; clone size: -; V gene: TRBV14; J gene: TRBJ2-1; CDR3 DNA: TGTGCCAGCAGCCGGCAATACAATGAGCAGTTCTTC; CDR3 protein: CASSRQYNEQFF
D gene: -; clone size: few; V gene: TRBV9; J gene: TRBJ1-4; CDR3 DNA: TGTGCCAGCAGCGCGGGGGGGACAAAGGTTCGATCGGGGCTGTTTTTT; CDR3 protein: CASSAGGTKVRSGLFF
D gene: TRBD1; clone size: once; V gene: TRBV6-5; J gene: TRBJ1-4; CDR3 DNA: TGTGCCAGCAGTCCTACAGGGGACAATGAAAAACTGTTTTTT; CDR3 protein: CASSPTGDNEKLFF
D gene: -; clone size: few; V gene: TRBV6-5; J gene: TRBJ1-2; CDR3 DNA: TGTGCCAGCAGTTACTCACAGGGTGGTGGCTACACCTTC; CDR3 protein: CASSYSQGGGYTF